The clone carrying this TCR beta chain has just a few counts. Expressed TCRB transcripts got sequenced, as all isolated RNA was reverse transcribed. Sequencing was performed with immunoSEQ multiplex PCR; in TCRdb, only in-frame clones are kept and a portion is missing. The table has almost 350,000 clones, 20% seen once. This entry belongs to a study of beta chain features in type 1 diabetes. All of the sorted populations showed purity greater than 95%. Germline lookup yields CDR1 KGHSH and CDR2 LQKENI. V was cut by 0 bases and J by 5 bases, with 8 bases left in between. The CDR3 spans 13 residues. Source material: naive CD4+ T cells from blood. This receptor was identified in a woman aged 18-29 years in good health. This chain joins TRBV18 and TRBJ2-7; perhaps TRBD1 as D (6 bases). Here the CDR3 reads CASSPPGAHEQYF. CDR3 DNA sequence: TGTGCCAGCTCACCACCGGGGGCCCACGAGCAGTACTTC.